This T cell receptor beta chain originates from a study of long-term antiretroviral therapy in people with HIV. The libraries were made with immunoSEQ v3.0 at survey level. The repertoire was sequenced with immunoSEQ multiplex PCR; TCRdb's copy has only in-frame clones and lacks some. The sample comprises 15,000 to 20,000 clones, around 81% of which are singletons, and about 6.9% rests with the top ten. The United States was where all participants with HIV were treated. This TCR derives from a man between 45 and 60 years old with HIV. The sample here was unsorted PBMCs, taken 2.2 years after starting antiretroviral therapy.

For the CDR3, the DNA is TGTGCCAGCAGCCCAACAGGGGTTACGCAGTATTTT. It encodes CASSPTGVTQYF. The gene calls are TRBV7-2 and TRBJ2-3, with TRBD1 identical over 7 bases. This CDR3 is built from 12 residues. In germline, CDR1 is SGHTA, CDR2 FQGNSA. After removal of 5 bases from V and 8 bases from J, the junction contained 4 bases not matched to a gene.